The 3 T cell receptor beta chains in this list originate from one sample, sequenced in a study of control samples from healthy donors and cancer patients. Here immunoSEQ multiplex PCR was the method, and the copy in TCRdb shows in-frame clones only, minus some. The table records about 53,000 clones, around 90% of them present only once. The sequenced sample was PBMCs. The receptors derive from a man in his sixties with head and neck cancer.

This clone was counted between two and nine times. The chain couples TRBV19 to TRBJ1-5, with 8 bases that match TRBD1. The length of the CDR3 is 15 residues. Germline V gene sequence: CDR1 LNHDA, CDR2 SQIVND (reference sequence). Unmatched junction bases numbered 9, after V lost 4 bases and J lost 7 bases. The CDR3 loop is CASSKFQGAQQPQHF. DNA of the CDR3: TGTGCCAGTAGTAAATTTCAGGGGGCTCAGCAGCCCCAGCATTTT.

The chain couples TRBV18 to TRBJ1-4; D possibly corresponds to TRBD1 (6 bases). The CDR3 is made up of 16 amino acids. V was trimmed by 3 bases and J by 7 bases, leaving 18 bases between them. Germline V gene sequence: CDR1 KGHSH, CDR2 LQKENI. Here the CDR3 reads CASSPGGGRGAEKLFF. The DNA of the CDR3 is TGTGCCAGCTCACCGGGCGGGGGCCGCGGTGCTGAAAAACTGTTTTTT.

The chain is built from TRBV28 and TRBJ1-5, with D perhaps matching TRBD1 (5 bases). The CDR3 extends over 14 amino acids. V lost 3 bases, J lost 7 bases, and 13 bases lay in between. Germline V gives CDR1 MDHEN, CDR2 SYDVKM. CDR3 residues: CASSFGPGHQPQHF. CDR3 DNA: TGTGCCAGCAGTTTTGGTCCGGGGCACCAGCCCCAGCATTTT.